This passage covers 8 T cell receptor beta chains from one sample sequenced in a study of blood T cells in healthy people across ages. Combining a sample-barcoded 5' primer with a J-beta primer mix, a second PCR ran for about 7 to 12 cycles. One entry per CDR3 protein results from TCRdb running MiXCR on the 5' RACE reads. In the table there are some 640,000 distinct CDR3 sequences, around 48% of which are singletons. Sequences were obtained from blood. All receptors derive from a woman aged 55-69 years in good health.

The chain couples TRBV6-6 to TRBJ2-7; a weak D match, TRBD2 (5 bases). The CDR3 runs to 13 residues. The V end was cut by 8 bases, the J end by 3 bases, with 14 bases between. The germline gives CDR1 MNHNY, CDR2 SVGAGI (reference sequence). The CDR3 sequence is CASRSVGDYEQYF. CDR3 DNA: TGTGCCAGCCGTAGCGTAGGAGACTACGAGCAGTACTTC.

The sample holds many counts of this clonotype. This CDR3 reads CASSRLAGGYEQYF. CDR3 DNA sequence: TGTGCCAGCAGTCGACTAGCGGGAGGATACGAGCAGTACTTC. The chain is built from TRBV6-2 or TRBV6-3 and TRBJ2-7; 13 nucleotides line up with TRBD2. Germline-derived CDR1 and CDR2 are MNHEY and SVGEGT. This CDR3 region has 14 residues. Trimming took 5 bases from V and 4 from J; bases not matched to a gene: 2.

The rearrangement links TRBV7-2 to TRBJ2-4; the D is unclear. In germline, CDR1 is SGHTA, CDR2 FQGNSA. V lost 5 bases, J lost 1 base, and 18 bases lay in between. The CDR3 contains 17 residues. The CDR3 coding sequence is TGTGCCAGCAGCGTCGACTTCAGGCGTCCGGCCAAAAACATTCAGTACTTC. Translation gives CASSVDFRRPAKNIQYF.

V usage is TRBV5-1 and J usage is TRBJ1-2, with a tentative D call TRBD1 (5 bases). The CDR3 extends over 17 amino acids. Per the germline V gene, CDR1 is SGHRS and CDR2 is YFSETQ. V lost 0 bases, J lost 0 bases, and 15 bases lay in between. The CDR3 nucleotides are TGCGCCAGCAGCTTGGGCCCGACAGTGGGTCCTAACTATGGCTACACCTTC. Its protein product is CASSLGPTVGPNYGYTF.

The V gene is TRBV4-3, the J gene TRBJ2-1; 9 bases fit TRBD2. The CDR3 covers 16 residues. Trimming took 1 base from V and 1 from J; bases not matched to a gene: 2. Germline CDR1 is LGHNA and CDR2 is YSLEER. CDR3 coding DNA: TGCGCCAGCAGCCAAGCTCTAGCGGGGTCCTACAATGAGCAGTTCTTC. Translation: CASSQALAGSYNEQFF.

This clonotype came up once. CDR3 residues: CSAREIEGSTDTQYF. In nucleotides, the CDR3 is TGCAGTGCTAGAGAGATAGAGGGTAGCACAGATACGCAGTATTTT. The V call is TRBV20-1, the J call TRBJ2-3; maybe TRBD2 (5 bases). In germline, CDR1 is DFQATT, CDR2 SNEGSKA (reference sequence). The CDR3 runs 15 residues. V was pared by 0 bases and J by 0 bases, with 10 bases between.

This rearrangement joins TRBV19 to TRBJ2-7; D tentatively reads TRBD1 or TRBD2 (5 bases each). Looked up from germline, CDR1 is LNHDA and CDR2 is SQIVND (reference sequence). V lost 4 bases, J lost 2 bases, and 15 bases lay in between. This CDR3 is 15 amino acids long. The CDR3 coding sequence is TGTGCCAGTAGTAGCTCCGGGACGGAAACCTACGAGCAGTACTTC. Residues: CASSSSGTETYEQYF. The full variable domain, rest sourced from reference TRBV19 and TRBJ2-7, is DGGITQSPKYLFRKEGQNVTLSCEQNLNHDAMYWYRQDPGQGLRLIYYSQIVNDFQKGDIAEGYSVSREKKESFPLTVTSAQKNPTAFYLCASSSSGTETYEQYFGPGTRLTVT.

The V gene is TRBV2, the J gene TRBJ2-1, with D perhaps matching TRBD1 (5 bases). Germline V gives CDR1 SNHLY, CDR2 FYNNEI. The ends were cut back, 8 bases at V and 5 bases at J, with 13 bases in the middle. The CDR3 loop spans 13 amino acids. CDR3 in amino acids: CASYVPGNNEQFF. The CDR3 DNA reads TGTGCCAGCTACGTTCCAGGGAACAATGAGCAGTTCTTC.